This TCR beta chain was captured in a study of CD8 T cells in Susac syndrome. The V gene's germline CDR1 is MDHEN and CDR2 SYDVKM. The CDR3 is 14 residues long. V lost 5 bases and J 4 bases, leaving 11 bases between the germline ends. An amount of RNA that ranged from roughly 0.45 to 1 ug was reverse transcribed with random hexamers. Via MiXCR, TCRdb re-called the immunoSEQ multiplex PCR reads, giving one row per CDR3 protein. The table shows around 170,000 distinct CDR3 sequences, with around 95% occurring only once. The rearrangement uses TRBV28 and TRBJ2-2, with D maybe TRBD1 (6 bases). Sequences were obtained from CD4+ T cells from PBMCs. The sequence derives from a human donor with Susac syndrome. CDR3 protein: CASSPRQVTGELFF. CDR3 bases: TGTGCCAGCAGTCCCCGACAGGTCACCGGGGAGCTGTTTTTT.